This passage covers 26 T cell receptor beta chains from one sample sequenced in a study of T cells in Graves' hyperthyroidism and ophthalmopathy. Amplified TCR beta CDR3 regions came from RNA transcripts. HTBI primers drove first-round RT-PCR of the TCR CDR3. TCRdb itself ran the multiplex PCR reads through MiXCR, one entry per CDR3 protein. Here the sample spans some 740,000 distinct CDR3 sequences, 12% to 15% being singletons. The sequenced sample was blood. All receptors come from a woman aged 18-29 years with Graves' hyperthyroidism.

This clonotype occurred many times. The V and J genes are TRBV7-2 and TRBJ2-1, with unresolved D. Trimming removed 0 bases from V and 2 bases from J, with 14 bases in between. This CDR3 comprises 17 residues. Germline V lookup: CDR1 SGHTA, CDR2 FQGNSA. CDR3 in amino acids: CASSLASTSRAYNEQFF. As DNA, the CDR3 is TGTGCCAGCAGCTTAGCCTCGACAAGCCGGGCCTACAATGAGCAGTTCTTC.

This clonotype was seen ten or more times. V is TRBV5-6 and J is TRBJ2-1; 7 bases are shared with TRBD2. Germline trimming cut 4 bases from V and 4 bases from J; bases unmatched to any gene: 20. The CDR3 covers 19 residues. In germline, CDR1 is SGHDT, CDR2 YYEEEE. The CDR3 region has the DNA TGTGCCAGCAGCAACGAGGGCCTAGCGGCCGCTACACTTTACAATGAGCAGTTCTTC. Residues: CASSNEGLAAATLYNEQFF. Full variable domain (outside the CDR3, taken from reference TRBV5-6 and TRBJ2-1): DAGVTQSPTHLIKTRGQQVTLRCSPKSGHDTVSWYQQALGQGPQFIFQYYEEEERQRGNFPDRFSGHQFPNYSSELNVNALLLGDSALYLCASSNEGLAAATLYNEQFFGPGTRLTVL.

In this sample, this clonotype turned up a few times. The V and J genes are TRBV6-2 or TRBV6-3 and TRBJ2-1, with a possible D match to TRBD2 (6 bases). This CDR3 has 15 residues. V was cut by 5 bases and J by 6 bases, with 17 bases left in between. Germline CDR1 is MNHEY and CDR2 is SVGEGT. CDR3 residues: CASSTPGGRGNEQFF. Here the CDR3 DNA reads TGTGCCAGCAGTACGCCTGGGGGGAGAGGCAATGAGCAGTTCTTC.

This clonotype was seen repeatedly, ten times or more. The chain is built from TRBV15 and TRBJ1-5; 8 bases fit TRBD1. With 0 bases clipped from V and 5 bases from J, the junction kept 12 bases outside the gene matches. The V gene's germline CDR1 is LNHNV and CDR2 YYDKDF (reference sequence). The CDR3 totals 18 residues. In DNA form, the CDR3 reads TGTGCCACCAGCAGAGATCCTGTCGGACAGGGATGGGATCAGCCCCAGCATTTT. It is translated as CATSRDPVGQGWDQPQHF.

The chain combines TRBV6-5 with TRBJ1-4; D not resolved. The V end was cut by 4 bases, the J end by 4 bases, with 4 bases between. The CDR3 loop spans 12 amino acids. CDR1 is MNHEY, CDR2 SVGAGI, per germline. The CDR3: CASSLVNEKLFF. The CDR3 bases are TGTGCCAGCAGTTTGGTTAATGAAAAACTGTTTTTT.

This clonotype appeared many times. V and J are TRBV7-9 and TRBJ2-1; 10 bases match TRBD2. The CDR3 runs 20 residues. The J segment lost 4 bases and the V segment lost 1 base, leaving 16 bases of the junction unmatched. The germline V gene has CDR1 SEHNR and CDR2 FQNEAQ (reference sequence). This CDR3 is CASSLDWSETSGFRYNEQFF. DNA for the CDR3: TGTGCCAGCAGCTTAGATTGGTCGGAGACTAGCGGGTTTAGGTACAATGAGCAGTTCTTC.

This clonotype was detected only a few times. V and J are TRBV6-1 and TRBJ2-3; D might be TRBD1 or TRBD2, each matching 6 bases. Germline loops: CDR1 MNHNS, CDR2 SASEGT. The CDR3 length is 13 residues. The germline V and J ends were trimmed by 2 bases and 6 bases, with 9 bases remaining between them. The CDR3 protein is CASSEIGGDTQYF. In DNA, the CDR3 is TGTGCCAGCAGTGAAATAGGGGGGGATACGCAGTATTTT.

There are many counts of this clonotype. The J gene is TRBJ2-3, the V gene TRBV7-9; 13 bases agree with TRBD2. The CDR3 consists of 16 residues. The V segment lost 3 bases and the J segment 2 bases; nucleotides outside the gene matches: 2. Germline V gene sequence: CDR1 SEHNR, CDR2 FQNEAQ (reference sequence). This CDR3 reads CASSLGLAGTTDTQYF. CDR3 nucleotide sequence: TGTGCCAGCAGCTTGGGACTAGCGGGAACCACAGATACGCAGTATTTT.

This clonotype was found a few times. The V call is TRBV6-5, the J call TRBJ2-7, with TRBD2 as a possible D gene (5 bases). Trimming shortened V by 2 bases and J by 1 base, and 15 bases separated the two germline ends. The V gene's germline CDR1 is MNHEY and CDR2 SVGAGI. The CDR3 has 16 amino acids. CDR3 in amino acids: CASSYDRGSPSYEQYF. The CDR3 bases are TGTGCCAGCAGTTACGATCGGGGATCTCCTTCCTACGAGCAGTACTTC.

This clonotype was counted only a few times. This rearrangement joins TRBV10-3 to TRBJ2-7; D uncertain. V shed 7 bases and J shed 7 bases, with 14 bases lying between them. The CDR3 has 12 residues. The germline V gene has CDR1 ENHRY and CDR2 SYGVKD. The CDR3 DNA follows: TGTGCCATCATGGCCCCCTCTTGGGAGCAGTACTTC. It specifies CAIMAPSWEQYF.

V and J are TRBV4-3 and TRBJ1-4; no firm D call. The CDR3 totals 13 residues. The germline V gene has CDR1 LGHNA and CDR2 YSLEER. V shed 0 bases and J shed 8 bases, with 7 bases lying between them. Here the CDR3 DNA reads TGCGCCAGCAGCCAAGATCGGACGGAAAAACTGTTTTTT. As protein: CASSQDRTEKLFF.

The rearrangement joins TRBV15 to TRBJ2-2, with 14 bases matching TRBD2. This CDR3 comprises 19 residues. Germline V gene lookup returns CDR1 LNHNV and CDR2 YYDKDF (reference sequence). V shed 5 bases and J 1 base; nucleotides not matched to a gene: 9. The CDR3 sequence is CATSPTGGTSGGNTGELFF. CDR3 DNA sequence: TGTGCCACCAGCCCCACCGGGGGGACTAGCGGGGGGAACACCGGGGAGCTGTTTTTT.

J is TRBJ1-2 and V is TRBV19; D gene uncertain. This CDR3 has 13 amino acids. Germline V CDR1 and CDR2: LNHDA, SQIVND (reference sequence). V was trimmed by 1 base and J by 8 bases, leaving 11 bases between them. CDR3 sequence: CASSIGGLDGYTF. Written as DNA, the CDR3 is TGTGCCAGTAGTATAGGCGGGCTCGACGGCTACACCTTC.

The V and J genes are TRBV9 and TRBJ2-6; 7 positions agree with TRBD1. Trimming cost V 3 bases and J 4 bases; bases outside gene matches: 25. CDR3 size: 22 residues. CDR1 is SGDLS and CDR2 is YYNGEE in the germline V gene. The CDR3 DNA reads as TGTGCCAGCAGCGCCTCAGTAGTACAAGACAGGGTGAGATCTCCCGGGGCCAACGTCCTGACTTTC. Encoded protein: CASSASVVQDRVRSPGANVLTF. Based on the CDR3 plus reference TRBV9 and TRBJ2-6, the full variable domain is DSGVTQTPKHLITATGQRVTLRCSPRSGDLSVYWYQQSLDQGLQFLIQYYNGEERAKGNILERFSAQQFPDLHSELNLSSLELGDSALYFCASSASVVQDRVRSPGANVLTFGAGSRLTVL.

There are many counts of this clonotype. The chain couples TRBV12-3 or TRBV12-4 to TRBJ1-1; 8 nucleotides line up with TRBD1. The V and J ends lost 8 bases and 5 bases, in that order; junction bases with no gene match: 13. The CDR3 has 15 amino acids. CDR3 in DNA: TGTGCCAGCCAGGACAGGGATAAAGGTTTTACTGAAGCTTTCTTT. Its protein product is CASQDRDKGFTEAFF.

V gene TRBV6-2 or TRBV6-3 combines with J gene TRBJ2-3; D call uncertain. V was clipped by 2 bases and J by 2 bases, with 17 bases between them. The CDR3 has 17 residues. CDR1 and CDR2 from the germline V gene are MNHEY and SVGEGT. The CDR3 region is CASSYEGSSRVTDTQYF. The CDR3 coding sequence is TGTGCCAGCAGTTACGAAGGTTCGTCTCGGGTCACAGATACGCAGTATTTT.

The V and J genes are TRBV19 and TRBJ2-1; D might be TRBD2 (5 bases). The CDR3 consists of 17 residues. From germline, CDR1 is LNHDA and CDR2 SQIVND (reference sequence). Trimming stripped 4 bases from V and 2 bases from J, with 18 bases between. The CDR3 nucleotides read TGTGCCAGTAGTAGGGGTGGAGTGATCGGGGCCTACAATGAGCAGTTCTTC. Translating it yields CASSRGGVIGAYNEQFF.

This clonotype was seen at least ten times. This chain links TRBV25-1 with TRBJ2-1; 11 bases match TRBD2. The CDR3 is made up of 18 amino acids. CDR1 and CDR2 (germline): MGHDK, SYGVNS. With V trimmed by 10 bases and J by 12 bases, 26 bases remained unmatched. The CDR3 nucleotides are TGTGCCACTCCGCTCCTTTTCGGGACTAGCGGAGGAACAATGAGGCAGTTCTTC. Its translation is CATPLLFGTSGGTMRQFF. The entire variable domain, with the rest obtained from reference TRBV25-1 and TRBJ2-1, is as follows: EADIYQTPRYLVIGTGKKITLECSQTMGHDKMYWYQQDPGMELHLIHYSYGVNSTEKGDLSSESTVSRIRTEHFPLTLESARPSHTSQYLCATPLLFGTSGGTMRQFFGPGTRLTVL.

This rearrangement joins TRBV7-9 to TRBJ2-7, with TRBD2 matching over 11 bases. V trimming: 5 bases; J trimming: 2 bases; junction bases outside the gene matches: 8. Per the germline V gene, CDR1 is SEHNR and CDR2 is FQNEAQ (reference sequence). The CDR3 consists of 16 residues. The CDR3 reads CASSLPTSGSPYEQYF. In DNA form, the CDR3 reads TGTGCCAGCAGCCTCCCCACTAGCGGGAGCCCCTACGAGCAGTACTTC.

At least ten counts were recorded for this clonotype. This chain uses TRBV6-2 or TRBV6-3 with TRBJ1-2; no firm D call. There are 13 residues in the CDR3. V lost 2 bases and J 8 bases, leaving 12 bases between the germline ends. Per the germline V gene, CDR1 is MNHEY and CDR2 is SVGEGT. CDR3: CASSYGEVLGYTF. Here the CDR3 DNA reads TGTGCCAGCAGTTACGGAGAGGTGCTGGGCTACACCTTC.

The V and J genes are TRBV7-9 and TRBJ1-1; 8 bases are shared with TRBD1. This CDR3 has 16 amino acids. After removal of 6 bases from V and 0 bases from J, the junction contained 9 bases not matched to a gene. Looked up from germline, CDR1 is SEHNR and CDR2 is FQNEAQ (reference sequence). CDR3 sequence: CASSNRDRTMNTEAFF. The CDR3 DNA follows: TGTGCCAGCAGTAACCGGGACAGGACCATGAACACTGAAGCTTTCTTT.

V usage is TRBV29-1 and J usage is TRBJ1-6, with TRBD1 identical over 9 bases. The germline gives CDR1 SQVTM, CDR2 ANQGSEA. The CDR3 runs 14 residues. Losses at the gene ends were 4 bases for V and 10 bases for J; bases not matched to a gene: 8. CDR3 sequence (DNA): TGCAGCGTTGGGACCCGGGACAGGGAATCACCCCTCCACTTT. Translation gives CSVGTRDRESPLHF.

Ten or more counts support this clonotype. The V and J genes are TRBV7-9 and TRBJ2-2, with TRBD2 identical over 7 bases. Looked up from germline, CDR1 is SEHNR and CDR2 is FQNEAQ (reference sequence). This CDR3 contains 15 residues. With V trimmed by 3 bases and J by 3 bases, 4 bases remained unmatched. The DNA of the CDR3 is TGTGCCAGCAGCTTGAGCGGGATCGACACCGGGGAGCTGTTTTTT. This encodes CASSLSGIDTGELFF. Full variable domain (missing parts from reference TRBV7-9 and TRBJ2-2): DTGVSQNPRHKITKRGQNVTFRCDPISEHNRLYWYRQTLGQGPEFLTYFQNEAQLEKSRLLSDRFSAERPKGSFSTLEIQRTEQGDSAMYLCASSLSGIDTGELFFGEGSRLTVL.

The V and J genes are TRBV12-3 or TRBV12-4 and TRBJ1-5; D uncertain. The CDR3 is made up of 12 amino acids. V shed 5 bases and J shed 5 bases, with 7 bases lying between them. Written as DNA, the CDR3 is TGTGCCAGCAGTGAGGGTCATCAGCCCCAGCATTTT. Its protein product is CASSEGHQPQHF.

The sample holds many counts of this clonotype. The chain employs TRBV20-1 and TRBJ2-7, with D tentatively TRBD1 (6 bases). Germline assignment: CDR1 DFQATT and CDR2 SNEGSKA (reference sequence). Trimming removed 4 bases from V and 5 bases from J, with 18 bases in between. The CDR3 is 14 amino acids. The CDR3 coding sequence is TGCAGTGCTACCAACAGGGCTTTTTTCCACGAGCAGTACTTC. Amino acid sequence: CSATNRAFFHEQYF.

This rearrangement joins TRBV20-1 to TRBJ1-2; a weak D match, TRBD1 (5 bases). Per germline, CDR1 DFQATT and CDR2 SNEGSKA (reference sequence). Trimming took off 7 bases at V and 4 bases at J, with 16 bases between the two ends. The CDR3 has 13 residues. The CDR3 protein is CSGSRNRIYGYTF. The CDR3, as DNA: TGCAGTGGCAGTAGGAACAGGATCTATGGCTACACCTTC.